Listed here are 31 T cell receptor beta chains from one sample, sequenced in a study of blood T cell repertoires in COVID-19. Generated by immunoSEQ multiplex PCR, the TCRdb table keeps only in-frame clones and is missing some. The data show about 260,000 clones, 91% seen once. Sequencing used peripheral blood. These receptor sequences come from a person between 18 and 35 years old with COVID-19, enrolled during active disease.

This chain joins TRBV7-3 and TRBJ2-3, with a weak D call TRBD1 (6 bases). The germline gives CDR1 SGHTA, CDR2 FQGTGA. This CDR3 spans 14 amino acids. V was clipped by 4 bases and J by 0 bases, with 8 bases between them. The CDR3 region is CASSYDRSTDTQYF. For the CDR3, the DNA is TGTGCCAGCAGCTACGACAGGAGCACAGATACGCAGTATTTT. The whole variable domain, filled in from reference TRBV7-3 and TRBJ2-3, reads GAGVSQTPSNKVTEKGKYVELRCDPISGHTALYWYRQSLGQGPEFLIYFQGTGAADDSGLPNDRFFAVRPEGSVSTLKIQRTERGDSAVYLCASSYDRSTDTQYFGPGTRLTVL.

The rearrangement links TRBV5-1 to TRBJ1-2, with D possibly matching TRBD1 (6 bases). V was clipped by 6 bases and J by 3 bases, with 21 bases between them. This CDR3 is 16 amino acids long. Looked up from germline, CDR1 is SGHRS and CDR2 is YFSETQ. CDR3 sequence (DNA): TGCGCCAGCACCCCCTCAATCGGGGGGCGAGACTATGGCTACACCTTC. Protein product: CASTPSIGGRDYGYTF.

V is TRBV6-1 and J is TRBJ2-5; D possibly corresponds to TRBD2 (6 bases). This CDR3 region has 14 residues. Germline lookup yields CDR1 MNHNS and CDR2 SASEGT. The ends were cut back, 3 bases at V and 2 bases at J, with 10 bases in the middle. This CDR3 reads CASSEGLKQETQYF. Written as DNA, the CDR3 is TGTGCCAGCAGTGAGGGACTGAAGCAAGAGACCCAGTACTTC.

The chain has TRBV10-3 and TRBJ1-5; D is perhaps TRBD1 (6 bases). Germline-derived CDR1 and CDR2 are ENHRY and SYGVKD. The V and J ends lost 0 bases and 4 bases respectively, with 13 bases between them. The length of the CDR3 is 16 residues. As DNA, the CDR3 is TGTGCCATCAGTGAGTCGACTTCGGGGACAAATCAGCCCCAGCATTTT. It codes for CAISESTSGTNQPQHF.

The V call is TRBV21-1, the J call TRBJ1-5; the D call TRBD1 from the table was never checked on the DNA. TRBV21-1 is a pseudogene segment. The CDR3 consists of 14 residues. The CDR3 region is CASSARGSNQPQHF. CDR3 DNA: TGTGCCAGCAGCGCGAGGGGGAGCAATCAGCCCCAGCATTTT.

Note on this clone: Other DNA sequences in the same sample also yield this CDR3. This sequence joins TRBV27 and TRBJ2-1, with 7 bases lining up with TRBD1. After removal of 3 bases from V and 7 bases from J, the junction contained 3 bases not matched to a gene. Germline V gives CDR1 MNHEY, CDR2 SMNVEV (reference sequence). The CDR3 contains 13 residues. The CDR3 loop reads CASSLSGGNEQFF. The CDR3 DNA reads as TGTGCCAGCAGTTTGTCAGGGGGAAATGAGCAGTTCTTC.

This clone was found once. The chain joins TRBV2 to TRBJ2-5, with a weak D call TRBD1 (5 bases). This CDR3 has 12 residues. Germline CDR1 and CDR2: SNHLY and FYNNEI. Trimming took 3 bases from V and 4 from J, leaving 6 bases between them. The CDR3 here is CASSDQGETQYF. In DNA, the CDR3 is TGTGCCAGCAGTGACCAGGGAGAGACCCAGTACTTC.

This chain links TRBV14 with TRBJ1-2; 11 nucleotides match TRBD1. The V segment lost 4 bases and the J segment 1 base; nucleotides outside the gene matches: 11. Germline lookup yields CDR1 SGHDN and CDR2 FVKESK. The CDR3 loop spans 18 amino acids. CDR3: CASSLSLDRGRNNYGYTF. The CDR3 DNA reads TGTGCCAGCAGCCTATCCCTGGACAGGGGGCGAAATAACTATGGCTACACCTTC.

This clone was recorded only once. The gene calls are TRBV7-8 and TRBJ1-2; D remains ambiguous. Between the trimmed V and J ends, which lost 2 bases and 3 bases, there was a span of 7 bases. The germline CDR1 and CDR2 sequences are SGHVS and FQNEAQ. The CDR3 totals 13 residues. The CDR3 spells CASSLQADYGYTF. CDR3 in DNA: TGTGCCAGCAGCTTACAAGCGGACTATGGCTACACCTTC.

V usage is TRBV14 and J usage is TRBJ2-1; D possibly corresponds to TRBD2 (5 bases). Germline CDR1 and CDR2: SGHDN and FVKESK. V lost 6 bases and J lost 9, with 12 bases in between. CDR3 length: 12 residues. The chain's CDR3 is CASRAGMGEQFF. CDR3 DNA sequence: TGTGCCAGCAGGGCCGGGATGGGTGAGCAGTTCTTC.

V and J are TRBV29-1 and TRBJ1-1; TRBD1 agrees at 9 bases. The CDR3 covers 14 residues. With 3 bases clipped from V and 5 bases from J, the junction kept 7 bases outside the gene matches. The V gene's germline CDR1 is SQVTM and CDR2 ANQGSEA. DNA of the CDR3: TGCAGCGTTGAGCGGACAGGGGAGGGGACTGAAGCTTTCTTT. It is translated as CSVERTGEGTEAFF.

A few counts support this clone. The chain couples TRBV2 to TRBJ2-5; possible D gene TRBD2, 6 bases. This CDR3 is 12 amino acids long. Germline V gives CDR1 SNHLY, CDR2 FYNNEI. V dropped 7 bases and J dropped 5 bases, with 11 bases sitting between them. The chain's CDR3 is CASTSVGETQYF. CDR3 coding DNA: TGTGCCAGCACTAGCGTTGGGGAGACCCAGTACTTC.

This chain links TRBV27 with TRBJ2-1; 8 bases fit TRBD1. CDR3 size: 15 residues. Germline CDR1 MNHEY, CDR2 SMNVEV (reference sequence). J was trimmed by 5 bases and V by 5 bases; bases with no gene match: 8. The CDR3 spells CASSPWTGPDNEQFF. The CDR3 bases are TGTGCCAGCAGTCCCTGGACAGGGCCGGACAATGAGCAGTTCTTC.

This chain connects TRBV5-4 to TRBJ2-7, with TRBD1 identical over 8 bases. The germline V gene encodes CDR1 SGHNT and CDR2 YYREEE (reference sequence). Trimming at V came to 3 bases and at J to 4 bases, leaving 6 bases not matched to a gene. The CDR3 sequence is 14 residues long. For the CDR3, the DNA is TGTGCCAGCAGCTCCCGGGACAGGCTATACGAGCAGTACTTC. Translating it yields CASSSRDRLYEQYF.

This chain joins TRBV3-1 (or the pseudogene TRBV3-2) and TRBJ2-2, with TRBD1 matching over 9 bases. The germline gives CDR1 LGHDT, CDR2 YNNKEL (reference sequence). The CDR3 spans 13 residues. V shed 0 bases, J shed 16 bases, and the junction held 6 bases outside the gene matches. CDR3 in amino acids: CASSQDQQGAGFF. DNA for the CDR3: TGTGCCAGCAGCCAAGACCAACAGGGGGCTGGGTTTTTT.

The V and J genes are TRBV24-1 and TRBJ2-5; possibly TRBD2 for D (6 bases). CDR3 length: 16 residues. The V gene lost 3 bases and the J gene lost 4 bases, with 17 bases spanning the gap. CDR1 and CDR2 (germline): KGHDR, SFDVKD. In DNA form, the CDR3 reads TGTGCCACCAGTGATCTATCGGGCCAGGGAGGAGAGACCCAGTACTTC. Residues: CATSDLSGQGGETQYF.

Of note for this clone: This same CDR3 is encoded by further DNA sequences in the sample. This chain links TRBV5-4 with TRBJ1-1; D may be TRBD1 (5 bases). This CDR3 is built from 15 residues. The V gene lost 3 bases and the J gene lost 5 bases, with 17 bases spanning the gap. The germline V gene has CDR1 SGHNT and CDR2 YYREEE (reference sequence). CDR3 DNA sequence: TGTGCCAGCAGCTGGGAGTCTGGGACTGCTACTGAAGCTTTCTTT. Translation gives CASSWESGTATEAFF.

V is TRBV24-1 and J is TRBJ1-2, with TRBD1 as a possible D gene (5 bases). Germline-derived CDR1 and CDR2 are KGHDR and SFDVKD. This CDR3 contains 15 residues. Trimming cost V 4 bases and J 4 bases, with 15 bases left between them. DNA of the CDR3: TGTGCCACCAGTGACTCTGCGGCTCAGGGCTATGGCTACACCTTC. The encoded protein is CATSDSAAQGYGYTF.

The rearrangement joins TRBV30 to TRBJ2-1, with 8 bases that match TRBD2. Germline CDR1 GTSNPN, CDR2 SVGIG (reference sequence). The CDR3 runs to 12 residues. The J segment lost 9 bases and the V segment lost 1 base, leaving 2 bases of the junction unmatched. The CDR3 nucleotides are TGTGCCTGGAGTGGCGGGGGGCCTGAGCAGTTCTTC. Residues: CAWSGGGPEQFF.

The CDR3 nucleotides read TGTGCCAGCCGACAGGGAGCAGTAGCTGAAGCTTTCTTT. This encodes CASRQGAVAEAFF. The chain carries TRBV6-5 and TRBJ1-1; 7 nucleotides match TRBD1. The germline CDR1 and CDR2 sequences are MNHEY and SVGAGI. CDR3 length equals 13 residues. The trim removed 8 bases at V and 6 bases at J, leaving 9 bases unmatched.

This clone was seen a handful of times. The chain employs TRBV19 and TRBJ1-2; 9 nucleotides agree with TRBD1. Germline V gene sequence: CDR1 LNHDA, CDR2 SQIVND (reference sequence). The V gene end was trimmed by 4 bases and the J gene end by 3 bases; junction bases not matched to a gene: 0. The CDR3 is 13 amino acids. The CDR3 reads CASSRTGDYGYTF. Written as DNA, the CDR3 is TGTGCCAGTAGTAGGACAGGGGACTATGGCTACACCTTC.

Only one count was recorded for this clone. The J gene is TRBJ1-5, the V gene TRBV6-8; D not resolved. This CDR3 contains 16 residues. The V end was cut by 0 bases, the J end by 0 bases, with 9 bases between. Looked up from germline, CDR1 is MNHGY and CDR2 is SAAAGT. For the CDR3, the DNA is TGTGCCAGCAGTTACTCGAGGGATTATAGCAATCAGCCCCAGCATTTT. Amino acids: CASSYSRDYSNQPQHF.

This chain uses TRBV6-5 with TRBJ1-1; the match to TRBD1 covers 8 bases. J lost 11 bases, V lost 5 bases, and 7 bases had no gene match. The CDR3 is made up of 12 amino acids. Germline V gene lookup returns CDR1 MNHEY and CDR2 SVGAGI. This chain's CDR3 is CASSPQGAGAFF. The CDR3 DNA follows: TGTGCCAGCAGTCCGCAGGGGGCGGGTGCTTTCTTT.

For the CDR3, the DNA is TGTGCCAGCAGTTACTCGGGGACAGGCCACTCACCCCTCCACTTT. It translates to CASSYSGTGHSPLHF. The rearrangement links TRBV6-5 to TRBJ1-6, with 8 bases fitting TRBD1. V was clipped by 0 bases and J by 10 bases; unmatched bases: 5. The CDR3 runs 15 residues. Germline V lookup: CDR1 MNHEY, CDR2 SVGAGI.

V usage is TRBV5-1 and J usage is TRBJ1-1, with D tentatively TRBD1 (6 bases). The V and J ends lost 4 bases and 1 base respectively, with 14 bases between them. The CDR3 totals 15 residues. Germline CDR1 and CDR2: SGHRS and YFSETQ. The chain's CDR3 is CASSPFGGANTEAFF. In DNA form, the CDR3 reads TGCGCCAGCAGCCCGTTCGGGGGGGCGAACACTGAAGCTTTCTTT.

V is TRBV12-3 or TRBV12-4 and J is TRBJ2-5; weak D call: TRBD2 (6 bases). This CDR3 contains 11 residues. V was shortened by 11 bases and J by 5 bases, with 12 bases between the two germline ends. The DNA of the CDR3 is TGTGCCCGGCGGGATATTGAGACCCAGTACTTC. Its protein is CARRDIETQYF.

The chain carries TRBV4-3 and TRBJ2-7; no firm D call. V dropped 0 bases and J dropped 0 bases, with 12 bases sitting between them. CDR1 is LGHNA, CDR2 YSLEER, per germline. The CDR3 sequence is 16 residues long. The CDR3 loop reads CASSQERLVDSYEQYF. The CDR3 DNA sequence: TGCGCCAGCAGCCAAGAACGCCTAGTTGACTCCTACGAGCAGTACTTC.

The genes are TRBV19 and TRBJ1-2; 8 bases line up with TRBD1. The J segment lost 4 bases and the V segment lost 6 bases, leaving 4 bases of the junction unmatched. The CDR3 has 13 residues. Germline V lookup: CDR1 LNHDA, CDR2 SQIVND (reference sequence). Here the CDR3 reads CASSRQGTYGYTF. The CDR3 DNA sequence: TGTGCCAGTAGCCGACAGGGGACCTATGGCTACACCTTC.

This rearrangement joins TRBV11-2 to TRBJ2-1, with D unclear. Germline CDR1 and CDR2: SGHAT and FQNNGV. This CDR3 contains 14 residues. Trimming shortened V by 1 base and J by 7 bases, and 11 bases separated the two germline ends. Here the CDR3 DNA reads TGTGCCAGCAGCTTAGGTCGTGAACGGAATGAGCAGTTCTTC. Its translation is CASSLGRERNEQFF.

The chain is built from TRBV19 and TRBJ2-7; perhaps TRBD1 as D (6 bases). Germline assignment: CDR1 LNHDA and CDR2 SQIVND (reference sequence). V was clipped by 7 bases and J by 5 bases, with 15 bases between them. This CDR3 contains 13 residues. The CDR3 is CASMDRGFNEQYF. In DNA form, the CDR3 reads TGTGCCAGTATGGATAGGGGGTTCAACGAGCAGTACTTC.

The genes are TRBV28 and TRBJ1-5; perhaps TRBD1 as D (5 bases). Germline CDR1 reads MDHEN; CDR2 reads SYDVKM. V lost 1 base, J lost 7 bases, and 14 bases lay in between. The CDR3 is made up of 15 amino acids. Here the CDR3 reads CASSLSLGRGQPQHF. CDR3 nucleotide sequence: TGTGCCAGCAGTTTATCTTTGGGGAGGGGACAGCCCCAGCATTTT.